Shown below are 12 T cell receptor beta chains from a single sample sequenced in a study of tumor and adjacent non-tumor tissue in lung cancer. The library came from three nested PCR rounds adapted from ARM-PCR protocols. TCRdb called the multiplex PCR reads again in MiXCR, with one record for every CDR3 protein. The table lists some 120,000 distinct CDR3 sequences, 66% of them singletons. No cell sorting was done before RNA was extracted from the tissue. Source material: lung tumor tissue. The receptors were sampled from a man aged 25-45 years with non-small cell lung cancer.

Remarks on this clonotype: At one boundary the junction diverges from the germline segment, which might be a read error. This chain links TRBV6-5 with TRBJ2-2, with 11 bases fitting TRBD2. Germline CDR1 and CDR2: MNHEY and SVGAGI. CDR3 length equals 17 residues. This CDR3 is CANSYLRLAGISGELFF. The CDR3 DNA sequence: TGTGCCAACAGTTACCTTAGACTAGCGGGGATCTCCGGGGAGCTGTTTTTT.

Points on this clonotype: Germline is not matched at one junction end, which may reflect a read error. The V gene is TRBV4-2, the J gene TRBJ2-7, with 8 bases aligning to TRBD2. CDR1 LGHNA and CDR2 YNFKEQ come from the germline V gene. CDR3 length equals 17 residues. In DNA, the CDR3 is TGTGTCAGCAGCCCAGAGGCAGGCGGGAGGAGCTCCCACGAGCAGTACTTC. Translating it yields CVSSPEAGGRSSHEQYF.

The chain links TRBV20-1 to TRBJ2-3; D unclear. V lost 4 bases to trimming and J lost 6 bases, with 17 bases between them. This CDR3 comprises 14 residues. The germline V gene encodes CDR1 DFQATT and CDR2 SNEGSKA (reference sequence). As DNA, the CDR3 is TGCAGTGCTACCGGTGGAATAGAGTTGGATACGCAGTATTTT. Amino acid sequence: CSATGGIELDTQYF.

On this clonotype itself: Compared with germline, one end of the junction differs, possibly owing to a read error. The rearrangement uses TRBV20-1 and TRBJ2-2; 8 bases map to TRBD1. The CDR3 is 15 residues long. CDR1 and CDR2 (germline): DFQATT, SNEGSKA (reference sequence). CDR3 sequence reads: CSAAKQGANTGERFF. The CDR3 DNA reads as TGCAGTGCAGCGAAGCAGGGGGCGAATACCGGGGAGCGGTTTTTT.

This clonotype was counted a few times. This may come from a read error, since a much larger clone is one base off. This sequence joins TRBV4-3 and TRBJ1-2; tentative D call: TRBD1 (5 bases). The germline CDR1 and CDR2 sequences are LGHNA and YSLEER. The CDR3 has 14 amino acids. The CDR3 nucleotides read TGCGCCAGCATCCAAGTTGCAGGGTACTATGGCTACACCTTC. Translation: CASIQVAGYYGYTF.

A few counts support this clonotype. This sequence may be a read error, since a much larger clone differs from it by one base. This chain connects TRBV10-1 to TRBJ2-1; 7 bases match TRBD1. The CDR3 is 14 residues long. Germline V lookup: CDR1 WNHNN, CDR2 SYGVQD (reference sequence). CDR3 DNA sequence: TGCGTCAGCAGTGAGGGGGCTCAGGTAAATCAGCAGTTCTTC. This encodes CVSSEGAQVNQQFF.

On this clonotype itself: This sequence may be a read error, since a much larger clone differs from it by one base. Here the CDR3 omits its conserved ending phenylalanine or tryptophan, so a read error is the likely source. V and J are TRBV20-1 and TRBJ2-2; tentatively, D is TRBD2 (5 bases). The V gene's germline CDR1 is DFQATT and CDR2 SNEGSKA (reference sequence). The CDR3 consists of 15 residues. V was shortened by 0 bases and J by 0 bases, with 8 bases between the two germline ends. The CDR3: CSARDSRANTGELFL. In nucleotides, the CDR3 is TGCAGTGCTAGAGATTCGCGGGCGAACACCGGGGAGCTGTTTTTA.

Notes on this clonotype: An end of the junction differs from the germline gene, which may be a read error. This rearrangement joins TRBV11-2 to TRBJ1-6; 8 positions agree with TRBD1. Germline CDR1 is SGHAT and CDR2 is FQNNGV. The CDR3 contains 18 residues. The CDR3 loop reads CASNPAGGGTMGNSHLHF. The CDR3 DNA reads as TGTGCCAGCAATCCCGCAGGGGGCGGCACGATGGGAAATTCACACCTCCATTTT.

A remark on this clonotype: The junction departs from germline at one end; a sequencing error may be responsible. DNA for the CDR3: TGTACCAGTAGCTATAGCAACACTGAAGCTTTCTTT. Translating it yields CTSSYSNTEAFF. The rearrangement uses TRBV5-6 and TRBJ1-1, with no clear D. The V gene's germline CDR1 is SGHDT and CDR2 YYEEEE. The CDR3 contains 12 residues. The full variable domain, completed using reference TRBV5-6 and TRBJ1-1, is DAGVTQSPTHLIKTRGQQVTLRCSPKSGHDTVSWYQQALGQGPQFIFQYYEEEERQRGNFPDRFSGHQFPNYSSELNVNALLLGDSALYLCTSSYSNTEAFFGQGTRLTVV.

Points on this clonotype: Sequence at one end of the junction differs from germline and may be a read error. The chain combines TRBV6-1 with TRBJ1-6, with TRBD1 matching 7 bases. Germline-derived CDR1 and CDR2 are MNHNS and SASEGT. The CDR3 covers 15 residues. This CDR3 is CTSTTRQGDNSPLHF. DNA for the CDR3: TGTACCAGCACCACCAGACAGGGTGATAATTCACCCCTTCACTTT.

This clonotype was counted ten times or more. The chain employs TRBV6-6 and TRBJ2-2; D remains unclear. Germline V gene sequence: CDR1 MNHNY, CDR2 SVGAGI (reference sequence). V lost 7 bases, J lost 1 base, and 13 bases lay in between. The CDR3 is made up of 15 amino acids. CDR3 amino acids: CASTELGRNTGELFF. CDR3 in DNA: TGTGCCAGCACCGAACTTGGACGGAACACCGGGGAGCTGTTTTTT.

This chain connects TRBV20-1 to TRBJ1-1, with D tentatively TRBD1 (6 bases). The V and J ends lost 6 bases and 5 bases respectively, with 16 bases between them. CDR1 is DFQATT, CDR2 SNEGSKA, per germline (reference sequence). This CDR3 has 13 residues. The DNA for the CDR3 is TGCAGTGCCGTTATGAGGGGGGGAACTGAAGCTTTCTTT. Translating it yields CSAVMRGGTEAFF.